Listed below are T cell receptor beta chains from one sample, sequenced in a study of blood T cell repertoires in COVID-19. The table came from immunoSEQ multiplex PCR; TCRdb's copy has only in-frame clones and leaves some out. The sample has 200,000 to 250,000 clones, roughly nine tenths seen once; the top ten hold more than 8.5%. Specimen: peripheral blood. The receptor source for this set is a woman between 45 and 60 years old with COVID-19, enrolled during active disease. CDR3s include the opening cysteine and the closing phenylalanine or tryptophan. The order of the fields is J gene, V gene, CDR3 protein.

j_call: TRBJ1-1; v_call: TRBV24-1; cdr3_aa: CATQQGANTEAFF
j_call: TRBJ2-3; v_call: TRBV27; cdr3_aa: CASSFVQGTDTQYF
j_call: TRBJ2-3; v_call: TRBV13; cdr3_aa: CASSLQGALSTDTQYF
j_call: TRBJ2-1; v_call: TRBV9; cdr3_aa: CASSAPGGSYNEQFF
j_call: TRBJ2-7; v_call: TRBV23-1; cdr3_aa: CASSQAGTYEQYF
j_call: TRBJ1-4; v_call: TRBV3-1/TRBV3-2; cdr3_aa: CASSQEEGRGREKLFF
j_call: TRBJ2-4; v_call: TRBV28; cdr3_aa: CASSSMGLQNIQYF
j_call: TRBJ2-7; v_call: TRBV7-2; cdr3_aa: CASSRIGTSPYEQYF
j_call: TRBJ2-5; v_call: TRBV2; cdr3_aa: CANRDSQETQYF
j_call: TRBJ2-3; v_call: TRBV5-1; cdr3_aa: CASSPDRGKADTQYF
j_call: TRBJ1-5; v_call: TRBV10-3; cdr3_aa: CAISESNTAGGNQPQHF
j_call: TRBJ1-6; v_call: TRBV5-6; cdr3_aa: CASRRQLSNSPLHF
j_call: TRBJ2-1; v_call: TRBV4-3; cdr3_aa: CASSQDRTLKINEQFF
j_call: TRBJ2-5; v_call: TRBV11-2; cdr3_aa: CASSLGSQKETQYF
j_call: TRBJ1-4; v_call: TRBV7-2; cdr3_aa: CASSFPENQEGVRNEKLFF
j_call: TRBJ1-1; v_call: TRBV4-1; cdr3_aa: CASSQVGGADTEAFF
j_call: TRBJ2-3; v_call: TRBV7-6; cdr3_aa: CASTPGGLATDTQYF
j_call: TRBJ2-7; v_call: TRBV10-3; cdr3_aa: CAISVLAGYEQYF
j_call: TRBJ1-4; v_call: TRBV28; cdr3_aa: CASSSGGTGEKLFF
j_call: TRBJ1-6; v_call: TRBV6-1; cdr3_aa: CASSDRTGGRSPLHF
j_call: TRBJ1-2; v_call: TRBV30; cdr3_aa: CAWSAGQGGTNYGYTF
j_call: TRBJ2-1; v_call: TRBV6-5; cdr3_aa: CASSLDSSYNEQFF
j_call: TRBJ1-1; v_call: TRBV28; cdr3_aa: CASSFTGGPFAGAFF
j_call: TRBJ1-6; v_call: TRBV6-1; cdr3_aa: CASSESDTSYSPLHF
j_call: TRBJ1-3; v_call: TRBV4-2; cdr3_aa: CASSQDVLSGNTIYF
j_call: TRBJ1-1; v_call: TRBV30; cdr3_aa: CACTWTGRFTEAFF
j_call: TRBJ2-1; v_call: TRBV5-1; cdr3_aa: CASSLEGQVLNEQFF
j_call: TRBJ1-2; v_call: TRBV20-1; cdr3_aa: CSARGTGECTF
j_call: TRBJ2-5; v_call: TRBV5-1; cdr3_aa: CASSDGTASQETQYF
j_call: TRBJ2-7; v_call: TRBV20-1; cdr3_aa: CSASVVSSGGKGYEQYF
j_call: TRBJ1-5; v_call: TRBV19; cdr3_aa: CASSIVTGIPPDSNQPQHF
j_call: TRBJ2-2; v_call: TRBV5-1; cdr3_aa: CASRANRQDTGELFF
j_call: TRBJ2-2; v_call: TRBV6-5; cdr3_aa: CASGSGAKTGELFF
j_call: TRBJ2-2; v_call: TRBV5-4; cdr3_aa: CAGSGGFDTGELFF
j_call: TRBJ1-1; v_call: TRBV6-1; cdr3_aa: CASSEKGQANTEAFF
j_call: TRBJ1-2; v_call: TRBV14; cdr3_aa: CASSQGGSLGYTF
j_call: TRBJ1-1; v_call: TRBV19; cdr3_aa: CASSIGSRDSNTEAFF